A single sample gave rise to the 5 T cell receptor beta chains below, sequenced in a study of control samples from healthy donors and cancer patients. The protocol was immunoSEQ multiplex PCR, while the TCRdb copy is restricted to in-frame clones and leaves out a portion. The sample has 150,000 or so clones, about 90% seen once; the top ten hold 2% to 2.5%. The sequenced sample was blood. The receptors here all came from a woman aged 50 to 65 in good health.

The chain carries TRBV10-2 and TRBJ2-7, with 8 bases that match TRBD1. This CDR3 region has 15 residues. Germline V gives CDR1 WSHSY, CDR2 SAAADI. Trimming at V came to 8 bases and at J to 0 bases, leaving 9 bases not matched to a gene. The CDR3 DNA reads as TGCGCCAGCTGGGGTTCGGACAGGGTCTCCTACGAGCAGTACTTC. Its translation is CASWGSDRVSYEQYF.

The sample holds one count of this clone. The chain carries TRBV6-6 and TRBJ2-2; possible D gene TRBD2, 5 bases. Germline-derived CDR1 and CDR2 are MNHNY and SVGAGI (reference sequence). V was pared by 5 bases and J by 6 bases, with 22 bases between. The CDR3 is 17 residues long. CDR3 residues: CASSRPGIAFTPGELFF. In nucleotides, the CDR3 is TGTGCCAGCAGTCGACCGGGAATCGCCTTTACCCCCGGGGAGCTGTTTTTT.

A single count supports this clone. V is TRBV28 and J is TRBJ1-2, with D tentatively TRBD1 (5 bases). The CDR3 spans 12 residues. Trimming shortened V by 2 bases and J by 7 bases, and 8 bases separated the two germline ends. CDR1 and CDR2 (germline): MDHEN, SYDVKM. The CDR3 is CASSLEQGGYTF. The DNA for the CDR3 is TGTGCCAGCAGTTTAGAGCAGGGTGGCTACACCTTC.

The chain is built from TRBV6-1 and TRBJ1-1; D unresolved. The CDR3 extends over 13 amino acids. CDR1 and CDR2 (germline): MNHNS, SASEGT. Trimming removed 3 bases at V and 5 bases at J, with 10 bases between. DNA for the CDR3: TGTGCCAGCAGTGATCGGGTGGGAACTGAAGCTTTCTTT. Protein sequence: CASSDRVGTEAFF.

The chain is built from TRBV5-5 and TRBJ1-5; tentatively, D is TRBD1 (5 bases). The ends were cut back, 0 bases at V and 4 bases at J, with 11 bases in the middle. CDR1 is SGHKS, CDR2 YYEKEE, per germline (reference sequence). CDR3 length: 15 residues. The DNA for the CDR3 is TGTGCCAGCAGCTTGGAGGGGCTGGGTAATCAGCCCCAGCATTTT. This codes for CASSLEGLGNQPQHF.